This paragraph covers one TCR beta chain sequence. Antigen: not known. The sample belongs to a study of shared clonotypes between healthy human individuals. In the study overall: Each donor contributed plates that comprised three CD4 naive, three CD4 memory, two CD8 naive and one CD8 memory.

The junction had 10 bases not matched to a gene; V was cut back by 2 bases and J by 8 bases. Germline assignment: CDR1 GTSNPN and CDR2 SVGIG (reference sequence). The length of the CDR3 is 14 residues. Overall study results and limits: Clonotype sharing among the donors was expected to vary with sequencing depth. Naive CD4 clonotypes were shared across a handful of donors at about 5%.

Assay: immunoSEQ multiplex PCR; the TCRdb copy retains only in-frame clones and omits some. This table has about 2.3 million clones, just under 95% appearing once. V gene TRBV30 combines with J gene TRBJ1-2; TRBD1 matches 8 bases. This receptor was identified in a man between 18 and 29 years old in good health. Some clones in this sample may be carry-over from other donors' samples. Input material: naive CD4+ T cells from PBMCs. Subset given: CD45RA+ positively selected. CDR3: CAWSLGRGQEGYTF. For the CDR3, the DNA is TGTGCCTGGAGTTTGGGCAGGGGGCAAGAAGGCTACACCTTC.